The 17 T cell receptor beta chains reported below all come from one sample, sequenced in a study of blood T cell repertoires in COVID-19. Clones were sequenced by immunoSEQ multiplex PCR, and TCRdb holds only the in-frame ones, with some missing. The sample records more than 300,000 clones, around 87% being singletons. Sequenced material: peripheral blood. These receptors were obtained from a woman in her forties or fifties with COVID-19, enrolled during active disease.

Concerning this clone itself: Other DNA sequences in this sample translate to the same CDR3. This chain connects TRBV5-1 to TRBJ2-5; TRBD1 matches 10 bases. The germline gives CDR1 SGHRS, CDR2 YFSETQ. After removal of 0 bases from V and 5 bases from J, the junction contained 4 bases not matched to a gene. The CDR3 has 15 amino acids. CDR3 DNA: TGCGCCAGCAGCTTGGGACAGGGGGCGCAGGAGACCCAGTACTTC. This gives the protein CASSLGQGAQETQYF. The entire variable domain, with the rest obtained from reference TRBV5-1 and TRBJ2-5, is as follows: KAGVTQTPRYLIKTRGQQVTLSCSPISGHRSVSWYQQTPGQGLQFLFEYFSETQRNKGNFPGRFSGRQFSNSRSEMNVSTLELGDSALYLCASSLGQGAQETQYFGPGTRLLVL.

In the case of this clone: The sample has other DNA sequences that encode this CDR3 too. The CDR3 region is CASSLGLAVYNEQFF. The CDR3 DNA follows: TGCGCCAGCAGCTTGGGACTAGCGGTCTACAATGAGCAGTTCTTC. This chain connects TRBV5-1 to TRBJ2-1, with 9 bases that match TRBD2. This CDR3 is 15 amino acids long. V lost 0 bases to trimming and J lost 3 bases; unmatched junction nucleotides: 1. Germline CDR1 is SGHRS and CDR2 is YFSETQ.

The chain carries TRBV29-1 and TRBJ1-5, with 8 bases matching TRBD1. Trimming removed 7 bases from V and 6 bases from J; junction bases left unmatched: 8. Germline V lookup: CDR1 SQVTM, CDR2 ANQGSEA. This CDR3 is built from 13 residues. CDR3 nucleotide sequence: TGCAGCGCTCTGGACAGGGAAGGTCAGCCCCAGCATTTT. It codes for CSALDREGQPQHF.

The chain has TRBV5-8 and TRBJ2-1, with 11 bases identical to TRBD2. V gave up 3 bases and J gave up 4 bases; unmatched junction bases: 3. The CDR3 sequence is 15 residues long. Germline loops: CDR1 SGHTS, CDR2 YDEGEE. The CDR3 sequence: CASSSGTSGYNEQFF. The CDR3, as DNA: TGTGCCAGCAGCTCCGGGACTAGCGGATACAATGAGCAGTTCTTC.

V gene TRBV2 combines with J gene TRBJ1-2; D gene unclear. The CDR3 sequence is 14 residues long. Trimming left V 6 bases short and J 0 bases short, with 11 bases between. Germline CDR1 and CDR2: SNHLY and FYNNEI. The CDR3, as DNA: TGTGCCAGCAGCGCACAGAGTACTAACTATGGCTACACCTTC. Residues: CASSAQSTNYGYTF.

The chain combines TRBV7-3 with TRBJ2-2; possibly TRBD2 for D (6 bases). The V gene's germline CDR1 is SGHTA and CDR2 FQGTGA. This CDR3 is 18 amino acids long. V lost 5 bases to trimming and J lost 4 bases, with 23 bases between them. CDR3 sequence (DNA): TGTGCCAGCAGCCCCACGACCTGGGGGGAGTTAGGCACCGGGGAGCTGTTTTTT. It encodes CASSPTTWGELGTGELFF.

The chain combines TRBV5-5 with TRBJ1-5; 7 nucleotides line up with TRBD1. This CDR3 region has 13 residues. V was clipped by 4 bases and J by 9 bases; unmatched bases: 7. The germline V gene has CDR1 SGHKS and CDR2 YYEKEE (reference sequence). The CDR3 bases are TGTGCCAGCAGCCTACAGGGGCCCCCGCCCCAGCATTTT. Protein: CASSLQGPPPQHF.

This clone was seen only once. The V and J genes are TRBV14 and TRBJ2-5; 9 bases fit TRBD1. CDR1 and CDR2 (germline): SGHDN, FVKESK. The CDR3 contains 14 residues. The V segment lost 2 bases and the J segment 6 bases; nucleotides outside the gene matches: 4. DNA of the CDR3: TGTGCCAGCAGCCAAACAGGGGGCGGCCAGACCCAGTACTTC. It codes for CASSQTGGGQTQYF.

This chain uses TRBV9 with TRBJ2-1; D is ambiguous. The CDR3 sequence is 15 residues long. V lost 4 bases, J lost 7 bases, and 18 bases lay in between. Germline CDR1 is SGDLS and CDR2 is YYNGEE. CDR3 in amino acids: CASSREVLERNEQFF. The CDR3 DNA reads TGTGCCAGCAGCCGAGAGGTGCTGGAGAGGAATGAGCAGTTCTTC.

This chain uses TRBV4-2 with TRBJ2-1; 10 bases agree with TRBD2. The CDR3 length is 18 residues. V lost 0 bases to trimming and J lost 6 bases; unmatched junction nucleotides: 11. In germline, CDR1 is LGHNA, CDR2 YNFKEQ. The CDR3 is CASSQDRTSGIGVNEQFF. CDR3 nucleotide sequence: TGTGCCAGCAGCCAAGATAGGACTAGCGGAATTGGGGTCAATGAGCAGTTCTTC.

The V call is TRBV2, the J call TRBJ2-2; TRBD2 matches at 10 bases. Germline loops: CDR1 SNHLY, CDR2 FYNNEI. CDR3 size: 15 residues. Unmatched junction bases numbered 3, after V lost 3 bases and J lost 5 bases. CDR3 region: CASSEISGRTGELFF. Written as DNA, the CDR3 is TGTGCCAGCAGTGAGATTAGCGGGAGGACCGGGGAGCTGTTTTTT.

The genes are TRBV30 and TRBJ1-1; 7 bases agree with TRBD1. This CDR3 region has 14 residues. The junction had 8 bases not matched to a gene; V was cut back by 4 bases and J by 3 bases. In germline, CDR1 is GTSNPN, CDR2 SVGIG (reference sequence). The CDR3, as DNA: TGTGCCTGGAACCGACAGGGCGTGGACACTGAAGCTTTCTTT. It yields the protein CAWNRQGVDTEAFF.

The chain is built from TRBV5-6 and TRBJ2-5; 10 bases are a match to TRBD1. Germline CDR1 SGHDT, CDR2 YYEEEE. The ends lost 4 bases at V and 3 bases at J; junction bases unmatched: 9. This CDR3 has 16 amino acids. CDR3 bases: TGTGCCAGCAGCCGTCCCGGGACAGGGGCCGAAGAGACCCAGTACTTC. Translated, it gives CASSRPGTGAEETQYF.

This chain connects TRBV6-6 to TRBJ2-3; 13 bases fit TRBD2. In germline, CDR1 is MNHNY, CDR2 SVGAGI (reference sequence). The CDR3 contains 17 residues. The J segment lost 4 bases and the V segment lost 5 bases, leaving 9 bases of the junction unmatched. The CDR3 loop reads CASSLGLAGARADTQYF. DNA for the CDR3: TGTGCCAGCAGTCTCGGACTAGCGGGAGCGAGGGCAGATACGCAGTATTTT.

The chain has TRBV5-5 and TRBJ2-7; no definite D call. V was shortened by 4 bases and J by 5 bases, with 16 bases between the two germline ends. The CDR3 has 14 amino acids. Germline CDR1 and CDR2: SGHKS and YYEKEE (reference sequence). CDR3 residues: CASSRTTLPNEQYF. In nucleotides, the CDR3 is TGTGCCAGCAGCCGCACTACGCTCCCTAACGAGCAGTACTTC.

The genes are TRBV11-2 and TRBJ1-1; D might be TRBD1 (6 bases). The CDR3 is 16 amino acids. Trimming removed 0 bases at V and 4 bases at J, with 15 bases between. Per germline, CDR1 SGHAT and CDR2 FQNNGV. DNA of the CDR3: TGTGCCAGCAGCTTAGATCCGGGGGGGGCGAGCACTGAAGCTTTCTTT. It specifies CASSLDPGGASTEAFF.

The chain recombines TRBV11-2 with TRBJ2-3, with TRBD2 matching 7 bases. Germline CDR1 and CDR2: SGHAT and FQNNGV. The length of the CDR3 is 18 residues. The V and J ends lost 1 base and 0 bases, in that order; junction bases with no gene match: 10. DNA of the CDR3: TGTGCCAGCAGCTTAGTGGGGGACTACCTTCCTAGCACAGATACGCAGTATTTT. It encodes CASSLVGDYLPSTDTQYF.